Listed below are T cell receptor beta chains from one sample, sequenced in a study of blood T cell repertoires in COVID-19. Generated by immunoSEQ multiplex PCR, the TCRdb table keeps only in-frame clones and is missing some. The sample consists of around 220,000 clones, nearly 90% of them appearing once. Input material: PBMCs or T cells enriched from blood (not recorded which). Source of these receptors: a man under 40 who had been exposed to COVID-19. Each CDR3 is given with its conserved first and last residue. A D gene is named only where the DNA matches it firmly. Only part of the rows carry a size: once, few, many, or a class if the clone is expanded.

V gene	D gene	J gene	clone size	CDR3 protein	CDR3 DNA
TRBV19	-	TRBJ2-3	-	CASSIAVGGRTTDTQYF	TGTGCCAGTAGTATCGCCGTCGGGGGACGAACCACAGATACGCAGTATTTT
TRBV7-2	TRBD2	TRBJ2-2	-	CASSFRLAGTGELFF	TGTGCCAGCAGCTTCCGACTAGCGGGCACCGGGGAGCTGTTTTTT
TRBV5-1	-	TRBJ1-6	few	CASSPAGDSPLHF	TGCGCCAGCAGCCCCGCGGGGGATTCACCCCTCCACTTT
TRBV14	-	TRBJ2-1	-	CASSALPSSGTQYNEQFF	TGTGCCAGCAGCGCCCTCCCCTCTTCGGGGACTCAATACAATGAGCAGTTCTTC
TRBV10-3	-	TRBJ1-1	-	CAISDVRSTEAFF	TGTGCCATCAGTGATGTAAGGAGCACTGAAGCTTTCTTT
TRBV29-1	TRBD1	TRBJ1-2	-	CSVEDSSRGHGYTF	TGCAGCGTTGAAGATAGTTCCAGGGGGCATGGCTACACCTTC
TRBV5-1	TRBD1	TRBJ2-1	few	CASSFGQGNRNEQFF	TGCGCCAGCAGCTTTGGACAGGGGAATCGCAATGAGCAGTTCTTC
TRBV5-6	-	TRBJ1-2	-	CASRGSGDGYGYTF	TGTGCCAGCAGGGGGTCAGGGGATGGGTATGGCTACACCTTC
TRBV6-4	TRBD2	TRBJ2-6	-	CASSEWLAGPSGANVLTF	TGTGCCAGCAGTGAGTGGCTAGCGGGGCCCTCTGGGGCCAACGTCCTGACTTTC
TRBV19	-	TRBJ2-4	-	CASSTRQLAKNIQYF	TGTGCCAGTAGTACCCGACAGTTAGCCAAAAACATTCAGTACTTC
TRBV30	-	TRBJ1-6	-	CAWSPDIDNSPLHF	TGTGCCTGGAGTCCCGACATTGATAATTCACCCCTCCACTTT
TRBV19	-	TRBJ2-7	-	CASSISSDTDSISYEQYF	TGTGCCAGTAGTATATCCTCCGATACGGACAGTATATCCTACGAGCAGTACTTC
TRBV29-1	-	TRBJ2-7	-	CSVKPRGEQYF	TGCAGCGTCAAACCTAGGGGCGAGCAGTACTTC
TRBV7-9	TRBD2	TRBJ2-1	-	CASSPTPGLGQFF	TGTGCCAGCAGCCCCACTCCGGGACTAGGGCAGTTCTTC
TRBV5-1	-	TRBJ2-6	-	CASSPRSGSGANVLTF	TGCGCCAGCAGCCCCCGGTCGGGCTCTGGGGCCAACGTCCTGACTTTC
TRBV19	TRBD1	TRBJ1-2	-	CASSRTGQNYGYTF	TGTGCCAGTAGTAGGACAGGGCAAAACTATGGCTACACCTTC
TRBV19	-	TRBJ1-1	once	CASSQGMNTEAFF	TGTGCCAGTAGTCAGGGGATGAACACTGAAGCTTTCTTT